This T cell receptor (beta chain) emerged from a study of Tregs in tolerant kidney transplant recipients. Overall study: Mixed chimerism was transient after nonmyeloablative marrow transplants from related graft donors.

Sequenced by immunoSEQ multiplex PCR; TCRdb stores in-frame clones only, minus some. The table lists about 72,000 clones, 80% to 95% of them singletons. Study results and limitations: Some patients' samples used different primers over time, so nucleotide sequences weren't comparable. Validation in larger populations is needed because few patients were studied.

The length of the CDR3 is 16 residues. After removal of 6 bases from V and 6 bases from J, the junction contained 14 bases not matched to a gene. Germline assignment: CDR1 SGHDT and CDR2 YYEEEE. This clone was picked up a small number of times. Its antigen is unidentified. V and J are TRBV5-6 and TRBJ1-4, with 7 bases fitting TRBD1. The sequence derives from a human donor who received a combined kidney and bone marrow transplant. The sequencing here drew on CD8+ T cells from blood, taken before the transplant. The CDR3 loop reads CASTPDMGQYYEKLFF. The CDR3 DNA reads as TGTGCCAGCACCCCTGATATGGGACAGTATTATGAAAAACTGTTTTTT.